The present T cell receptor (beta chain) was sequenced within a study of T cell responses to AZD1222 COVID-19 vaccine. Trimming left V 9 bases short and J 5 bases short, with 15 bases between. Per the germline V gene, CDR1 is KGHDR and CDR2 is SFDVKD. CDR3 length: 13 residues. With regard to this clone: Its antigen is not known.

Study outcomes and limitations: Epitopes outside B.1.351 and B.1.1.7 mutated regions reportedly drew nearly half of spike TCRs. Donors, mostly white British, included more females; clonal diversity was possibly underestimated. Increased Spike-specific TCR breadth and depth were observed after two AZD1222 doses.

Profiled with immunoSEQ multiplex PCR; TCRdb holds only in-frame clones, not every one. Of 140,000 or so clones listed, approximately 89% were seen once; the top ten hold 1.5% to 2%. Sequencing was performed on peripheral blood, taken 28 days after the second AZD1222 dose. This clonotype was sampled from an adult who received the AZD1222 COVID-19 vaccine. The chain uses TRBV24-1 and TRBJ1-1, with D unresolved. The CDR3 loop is CATRSGGGTEAFF. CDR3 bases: TGTGCCACCCGTTCGGGCGGTGGGACTGAAGCTTTCTTT.